This T cell receptor beta chain was retrieved from a study of blood T cell repertoires in COVID-19. TCRdb keeps only in-frame clones here, not all; method: immunoSEQ multiplex PCR. The sample contains approximately 300,000 clones, around 86% of which appear only once. In germline, CDR1 is SEHNR, CDR2 FQNEAQ (reference sequence). The CDR3 contains 12 residues. V lost 1 base, J lost 12 bases, and 6 bases stayed unmatched. The chain joins TRBV7-9 to TRBJ2-7, with 7 nucleotides matching TRBD1. The clonotype comes from a woman under 30 who had recovered from COVID-19. Specimen: PBMCs or T cells enriched from blood (not recorded which). The CDR3 DNA reads as TGTGCCAGCAGCTTAGGCGACAGGGCTCGGTACTTC. Translation: CASSLGDRARYF.